Following are 23 T cell receptor beta chains from one sample sequenced in a study of cytomegalovirus exposure and HLA in healthy donors. 60 Vbeta and 13 Jbeta primers were used in PCR. Sequencing used immunoSEQ multiplex PCR; TCRdb keeps in-frame clones, though not all of them. Here the sample spans about 98,000 clones, approximately 83% being singletons. The sequencing sample was made of PBMCs. The origin of the receptors is a female donor in good health and CMV-seropositive.

The chain carries TRBV19 and TRBJ1-2, with D unclear. Germline V gene data show CDR1 as LNHDA and CDR2 as SQIVND (reference sequence). The CDR3 contains 14 residues. Trimming left V 4 bases short and J 2 bases short, with 11 bases between. For the CDR3, the DNA is TGTGCCAGTAGTACAGCGGCTAAAAACTATGGCTACACCTTC. Amino acid sequence: CASSTAAKNYGYTF. The whole variable domain, filled in from reference TRBV19 and TRBJ1-2, reads DGGITQSPKYLFRKEGQNVTLSCEQNLNHDAMYWYRQDPGQGLRLIYYSQIVNDFQKGDIAEGYSVSREKKESFPLTVTSAQKNPTAFYLCASSTAAKNYGYTFGSGTRLTVV.

The J gene is TRBJ2-6, the V gene TRBV2, with TRBD2 matching over 11 bases. Germline lookup yields CDR1 SNHLY and CDR2 FYNNEI. After removal of 4 bases from V and 0 bases from J, the junction contained 8 bases not matched to a gene. The CDR3 sequence is 19 residues long. The CDR3 loop reads CASSGAGLAENSGANVLTF. The CDR3 coding sequence is TGTGCCAGCAGTGGAGCGGGACTAGCGGAAAACTCTGGGGCCAACGTCCTGACTTTC.

The rearrangement uses TRBV28 and TRBJ2-4; D perhaps matches TRBD1 (6 bases). Per germline, CDR1 MDHEN and CDR2 SYDVKM. The ends were cut back, 5 bases at V and 6 bases at J, with 11 bases in the middle. The CDR3 spans 13 residues. CDR3 amino acids: CASSRDNINIQYF. The CDR3 DNA sequence: TGTGCCAGCAGTCGGGACAACATAAACATTCAGTACTTC.

This chain uses TRBV27 with TRBJ2-5; 7 positions agree with TRBD2. The J segment lost 5 bases and the V segment lost 2 bases, leaving 5 bases of the junction unmatched. Germline assignment: CDR1 MNHEY and CDR2 SMNVEV (reference sequence). The CDR3 extends over 14 amino acids. The chain's CDR3 is CASSLSGAGETQYF. The CDR3 DNA is TGTGCCAGCAGTTTAAGCGGGGCAGGGGAGACCCAGTACTTC.

The V and J genes are TRBV27 and TRBJ2-7; perhaps TRBD2 as D (6 bases). Germline loops: CDR1 MNHEY, CDR2 SMNVEV (reference sequence). V gave up 0 bases and J gave up 3 bases, with 12 bases separating them. The CDR3 runs 15 residues. The CDR3: CASSLSGGTIYEQYF. CDR3 nucleotides: TGTGCCAGCAGTTTATCAGGAGGGACGATCTACGAGCAGTACTTC.

V is TRBV6-4 and J is TRBJ1-2, with D hard to call. The CDR3 loop spans 12 amino acids. V lost 3 bases to trimming and J lost 5 bases, with 7 bases between them. The germline CDR1 and CDR2 sequences are MRHNA and SNTAGT. The CDR3: CASSEDGYGYTF. The CDR3 DNA is TGTGCCAGCAGTGAAGACGGGTATGGCTACACCTTC.

This sequence joins TRBV5-1 and TRBJ2-5, with TRBD2 matching over 7 bases. CDR1 and CDR2 from the germline V gene are SGHRS and YFSETQ. The CDR3 has 14 residues. The junction had 8 bases not matched to a gene; V was cut back by 4 bases and J by 5 bases. This CDR3 reads CASSPGLDVETQYF. Here the CDR3 DNA reads TGCGCCAGCAGCCCAGGACTAGACGTGGAGACCCAGTACTTC.

The genes are TRBV6-5 and TRBJ1-3; D is possibly TRBD1 (6 bases). Germline lookup yields CDR1 MNHEY and CDR2 SVGAGI. The V end lost 2 bases, the J end lost 2 bases, and 10 bases lay between the germline ends. The CDR3 consists of 15 residues. The CDR3 DNA follows: TGTGCCAGCAGTTACGCGGGGGCTCCTGGAAACACCATATATTTT. It encodes CASSYAGAPGNTIYF.

The CDR3 coding sequence is TGTGCCAGCCTTGGAGGCGGATGGACTGAAGCTTTCTTT. This encodes CASLGGGWTEAFF. The J gene is TRBJ1-1, the V gene TRBV6-1; D remains unclear. Germline CDR1 reads MNHNS; CDR2 reads SASEGT. Trimming stripped 8 bases from V and 5 bases from J, with 15 bases between. This CDR3 has 13 residues.

The rearrangement joins TRBV5-1 to TRBJ1-4, with D possibly being TRBD1 (5 bases). The ends were cut back, 1 base at V and 8 bases at J, with 12 bases in the middle. This CDR3 has 14 residues. In germline, CDR1 is SGHRS, CDR2 YFSETQ. CDR3 DNA: TGCGCCAGCAGCTTGATGGGGCTGGAAGAAAAACTGTTTTTT. Protein sequence: CASSLMGLEEKLFF. The variable domain in full, with the rest retrieved from reference TRBV5-1 and TRBJ1-4, is KAGVTQTPRYLIKTRGQQVTLSCSPISGHRSVSWYQQTPGQGLQFLFEYFSETQRNKGNFPGRFSGRQFSNSRSEMNVSTLELGDSALYLCASSLMGLEEKLFFGSGTQLSVL.

The genes are TRBV29-1 and TRBJ2-7, with 7 bases matching TRBD1. This CDR3 spans 14 amino acids. In germline, CDR1 is SQVTM, CDR2 ANQGSEA. V shed 6 bases and J 0 bases; nucleotides not matched to a gene: 8. The CDR3 region has the DNA TGCAGCGTCACTCCGGGACAGACCTCCTACGAGCAGTACTTC. The encoded protein is CSVTPGQTSYEQYF.

This clone occurred a few times. V is TRBV25-1 and J is TRBJ1-1, with a weak D call TRBD1 (5 bases). The CDR3 is made up of 15 amino acids. V was shortened by 6 bases and J by 0 bases, with 14 bases between the two germline ends. The germline V gene has CDR1 MGHDK and CDR2 SYGVNS. CDR3 coding DNA: TGTGCCAGCAGGGGCGGGACGGGTATGAACACTGAAGCTTTCTTT. This sequence encodes CASRGGTGMNTEAFF.

This rearrangement joins TRBV14 to TRBJ2-7, with D possibly matching TRBD1 (5 bases). Germline CDR1 reads SGHDN; CDR2 reads FVKESK. This CDR3 is built from 15 residues. Between the trimmed V and J ends, which lost 3 bases and 1 base, there was a span of 13 bases. The DNA for the CDR3 is TGTGCCAGCAGCCATCGGACACTTCTTTCCTACGAGCAGTACTTC. Translation: CASSHRTLLSYEQYF. The entire variable domain, with the rest obtained from reference TRBV14 and TRBJ2-7, is as follows: EAGVTQFPSHSVIEKGQTVTLRCDPISGHDNLYWYRRVMGKEIKFLLHFVKESKQDESGMPNNRFLAERTGGTYSTLKVQPAELEDSGVYFCASSHRTLLSYEQYFGPGTRLTVT.

This chain links TRBV2 with TRBJ2-5; D may be TRBD2 (5 bases). The CDR3 contains 14 residues. V was shortened by 4 bases and J by 4 bases, with 13 bases between the two germline ends. Germline V gives CDR1 SNHLY, CDR2 FYNNEI. The CDR3 bases are TGTGCCAGCAGTGGGACGGTTCGGGGAGAGACCCAGTACTTC. This gives the protein CASSGTVRGETQYF.

In its sample, this clone was seen once. For the CDR3, the DNA is TGCGCCAGCAGCCCTGGGCAGAACACTGAAGCTTTCTTT. This encodes CASSPGQNTEAFF. The chain employs TRBV4-1 and TRBJ1-1, with D uncertain. The CDR3 is 13 residues long. Germline loops: CDR1 MGHRA, CDR2 YSYEKL. Trimming left V 4 bases short and J 1 base short, with 7 bases between.

The chain is built from TRBV7-6 and TRBJ1-1; 7 bases are shared with TRBD1. Germline assignment: CDR1 SGHVS and CDR2 FNYEAQ. The CDR3 loop spans 15 amino acids. With V trimmed by 1 base and J by 4 bases, 6 bases remained unmatched. CDR3 in amino acids: CASSLESGGGTEAFF. The CDR3 DNA reads as TGTGCCAGCAGCTTAGAGTCAGGGGGAGGCACTGAAGCTTTCTTT.

The chain recombines TRBV29-1 with TRBJ2-1; D may be TRBD2 (6 bases). Germline assignment: CDR1 SQVTM and CDR2 ANQGSEA. V shed 4 bases and J shed 6 bases, with 16 bases lying between them. The CDR3 is 14 amino acids. The CDR3 region has the DNA TGCAGCGTTGTAGGAGGGTTCCTTTCCAATGAGCAGTTCTTC. Its translation is CSVVGGFLSNEQFF.

The rearrangement uses TRBV30 and TRBJ2-7, with 9 bases fitting TRBD1. Germline values: CDR1 GTSNPN, CDR2 SVGIG (reference sequence). The V gene end was trimmed by 0 bases and the J gene end by 6 bases; junction bases not matched to a gene: 9. This CDR3 is 15 amino acids long. The CDR3 region has the DNA TGTGCCTGGAGTGTAGCGCCGGGACAGGGAACCGAGCAGTACTTC. Its protein product is CAWSVAPGQGTEQYF. Filled out from reference TRBV30 and TRBJ2-7, the complete variable domain reads SQTIHQWPATLVQPVGSPLSLECTVEGTSNPNLYWYRQAAGRGLQLLFYSVGIGQISSEVPQNLSASRPQDRQFILSSKKLLLSDSGFYLCAWSVAPGQGTEQYFGPGTRLTVT.

CDR3 residues: CASSLEEREGLDNEQFF. The CDR3 DNA follows: TGTGCCAGCAGCTTAGAGGAGCGGGAGGGCTTGGACAATGAGCAGTTCTTC. The chain carries TRBV7-2 and TRBJ2-1, with 10 positions matching TRBD2. The CDR3 extends over 17 amino acids. In germline, CDR1 is SGHTA, CDR2 FQGNSA. Trimming cost V 1 base and J 5 bases; bases outside gene matches: 8.

The chain is built from TRBV19 and TRBJ1-1, with 9 bases that match TRBD1. V shed 9 bases, J shed 3 bases, and the junction held 11 bases outside the gene matches. The CDR3 is 15 residues long. Germline V gene sequence: CDR1 LNHDA, CDR2 SQIVND (reference sequence). CDR3 sequence reads: CASSHPRTGDTEAFF. The CDR3 nucleotides read TGTGCCAGCTCCCACCCACGGACAGGGGACACTGAAGCTTTCTTT.

This chain joins TRBV19 and TRBJ1-1; TRBD1 might be the D (5 bases). In germline, CDR1 is LNHDA, CDR2 SQIVND (reference sequence). The CDR3 consists of 13 residues. Trimming left V 7 bases short and J 8 bases short, with 17 bases between. CDR3 loop: CASNDGDFTEAFF. The CDR3 bases are TGTGCCAGTAATGACGGGGACTTTACCGAAGCTTTCTTT.

Comments on this clone: Mismatch with germline at one junction end may stem from a read error. The chain couples TRBV2 to TRBJ1-6; TRBD1 agrees at 10 bases. The germline gives CDR1 SNHLY, CDR2 FYNNEI. CDR3 size: 16 residues. The CDR3 spells CASTESLTGGNSPLHF. The CDR3 DNA reads TGTGCCAGCACTGAATCTCTGACAGGGGGCAATTCACCCCTCCACTTT.

The rearrangement uses TRBV4-2 and TRBJ2-3; maybe TRBD2 (5 bases). Germline V gene data show CDR1 as LGHNA and CDR2 as YNFKEQ. This CDR3 comprises 16 residues. V was trimmed by 0 bases and J by 0 bases, leaving 10 bases between them. The CDR3 coding sequence is TGTGCCAGCAGCCAAGACCCGGGGTCTAGCACAGATACGCAGTATTTT. It is translated as CASSQDPGSSTDTQYF.